What follows is one T cell receptor beta chain and its context. Its antigen is as yet unknown. The source of the sample is a study of cytomegalovirus exposure and HLA in healthy donors. Germline V CDR1 and CDR2: MGHDK, SYGVNS. The CDR3 contains 13 residues. Trimming cost V 7 bases and J 10 bases; bases outside gene matches: 8. Assay: immunoSEQ multiplex PCR; the TCRdb copy retains only in-frame clones and omits some. Of some 150,000 clones listed, roughly 89% are singletons. Overall study findings and caveats: Most TCR sequences showed up rarely, but some public TCRs showed up in many donors.

The genes are TRBV25-1 and TRBJ2-1; 9 bases line up with TRBD2. Sequences were obtained from PBMCs. The sequence was obtained from a man aged 18 to 29 in good health and CMV-seropositive. CDR3 loop: CASTLAGTYEQFF. CDR3 nucleotides: TGTGCCAGCACCCTAGCGGGGACGTACGAGCAGTTCTTC.